These T cell receptor beta chains were read from a single sample in a study of beta chain features in type 1 diabetes. Sequenced by immunoSEQ multiplex PCR; TCRdb stores in-frame clones only, minus some. The data show about 660,000 clones, 11% to 15% seen once. What was sequenced was naive CD4+ T cells from blood. The source is a man aged 18-30 years with type 1 diabetes. Each CDR3 is given with its conserved first and last residue.

V,length,J,CDR3
TRBV2,11,TRBJ2-7,CASSEEYEQYF
TRBV25-1,14,TRBJ2-4,CASSDGGFRNIQYF
TRBV7-2,15,TRBJ2-2,CASSLGPGGAGELFF
TRBV9,18,TRBJ2-6,CASSESGTVISGANVLTF
TRBV5-1,14,TRBJ2-2,CASSSGPLTGELFF
TRBV7-9,16,TRBJ1-5,CASSLAAGGSNQPQHF
TRBV30,11,TRBJ2-1,CAWTGQGKQFF
TRBV25-1,15,TRBJ2-7,CASSPAGSGSYEQYF
TRBV14,14,TRBJ2-7,CASSHTGTYNEQYF
TRBV2,15,TRBJ1-4,CASSVSTPTNEKLFF
TRBV5-1,14,TRBJ2-5,CASSTGTAQETQYF
TRBV9,15,TRBJ1-3,CASSVGGLSGNTIYF
TRBV30,15,TRBJ2-7,CAWSWAGTSGYEQYF
TRBV18,15,TRBJ1-2,CASSPPRGGGYGYTF
TRBV7-9,15,TRBJ1-4,CASSPRTGLREKLFF
TRBV5-4,12,TRBJ2-1,CASSFGRNEQFF